The clone carrying this TCR beta chain was observed once. The antigen remains undetermined. The sample belongs to a study of blood T cells in healthy people across ages. Regarding the study as a whole: Per million T cells, the diversity of TCR beta decreased roughly linearly as age advanced. The long-lived group displayed more naive CD4+ cells, plus higher diversity, than the aged donors did. Expanded clonotype shifts may have been confounded, as the donors had an unknown CMV status.

CDR1 and CDR2 (germline): DFQATT, SNEGSKA (reference sequence). The trim removed 8 bases at V and 10 bases at J, leaving 10 bases unmatched. This CDR3 has 12 amino acids. Combining a sample-barcoded 5' primer with a J-beta primer mix, a second PCR ran for about 7 to 11 cycles. TCRdb recomputed calls from the 5' RACE reads with MiXCR, one row per CDR3 protein. This sample has 1.5 million to 2 million distinct CDR3 sequences, with about 28% found just once. This TCR came from a woman in her twenties or thirties in good health. This chain joins TRBV20-1 and TRBJ2-1; 8 bases fit TRBD2. The sequenced material came from blood. In nucleotides, the CDR3 is TGCAGTTGGGCAGCGGGAGCCCGCGAGCAGTTCTTC. Protein product: CSWAAGAREQFF.